This TCR beta chain stems from a study of human T cells and chemical hapten exposure. Looking at the study overall: The study patch tested 0.01% DPC on the upper back and read results at 6 days. Study-level findings and limits: The number of TCRs over 1 in 1000 frequency stayed unchanged after DPC.

In the original workflow: TCR counts had a median of about 92,000 per sample and spanned roughly 20,000 to 750,000. TCRdb passed the RACE reads through MiXCR, listing each CDR3 protein once. TCRdb, rather than the study authors, made the V and J calls. This sample has more than 300,000 distinct CDR3 sequences, with roughly 4.6% found just once. The time point: pre-sensitization, week 0. As to treatment: therapeutic diphenylcyclopropenone sensitization with weekly scalp DPC. The sample holds many counts of this clonotype. Antigen unknown. The sample consisted of whole blood, taken in connection with sensitization to the hapten diphenylcyclopropenone (DPC). This sequence originates from a woman aged 50 to 60 with alopecia areata. Some clones in this sample may be carry-over from other donors' samples.

CDR3 region: CSASGADTQYF. In DNA form, the CDR3 reads TGCAGTGCTAGTGGCGCAGATACGCAGTATTTT. The chain uses TRBV20-1 and TRBJ2-3; no reliable D call. CDR3 length: 11 residues. Trimming took off 3 bases at V and 4 bases at J, with 5 bases between the two ends. Germline-derived CDR1 and CDR2 are DFQATT and SNEGSKA (reference sequence).